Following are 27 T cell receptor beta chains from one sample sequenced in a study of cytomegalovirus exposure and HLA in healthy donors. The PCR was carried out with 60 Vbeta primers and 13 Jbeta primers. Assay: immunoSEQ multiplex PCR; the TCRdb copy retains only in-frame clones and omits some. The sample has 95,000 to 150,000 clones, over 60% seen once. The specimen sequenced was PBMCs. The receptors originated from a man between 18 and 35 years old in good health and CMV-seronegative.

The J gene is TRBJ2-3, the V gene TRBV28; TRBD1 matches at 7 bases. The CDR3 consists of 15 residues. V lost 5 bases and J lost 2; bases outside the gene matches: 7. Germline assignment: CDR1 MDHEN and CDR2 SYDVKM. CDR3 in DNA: TGTGCCAGCAGTCCCGGGGACAGCTCCACAGATACGCAGTATTTT. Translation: CASSPGDSSTDTQYF.

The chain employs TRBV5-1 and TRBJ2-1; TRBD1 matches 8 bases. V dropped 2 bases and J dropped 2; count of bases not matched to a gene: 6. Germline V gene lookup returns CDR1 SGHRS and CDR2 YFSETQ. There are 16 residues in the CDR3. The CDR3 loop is CASSFGAGGTYNEQFF. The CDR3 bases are TGCGCCAGCAGCTTTGGGGCAGGGGGCACCTACAATGAGCAGTTCTTC.

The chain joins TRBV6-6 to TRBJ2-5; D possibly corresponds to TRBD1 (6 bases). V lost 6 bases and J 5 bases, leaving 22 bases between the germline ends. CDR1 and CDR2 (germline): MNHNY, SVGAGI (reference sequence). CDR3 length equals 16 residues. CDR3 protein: CASSNVGRGVDETQYF. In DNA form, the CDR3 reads TGTGCCAGCAGCAACGTCGGCAGGGGAGTGGATGAGACCCAGTACTTC.

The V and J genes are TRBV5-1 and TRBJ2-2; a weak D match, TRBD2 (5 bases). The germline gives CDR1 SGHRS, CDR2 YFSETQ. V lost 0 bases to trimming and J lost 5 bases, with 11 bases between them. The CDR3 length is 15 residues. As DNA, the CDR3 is TGCGCCAGCAGCTTGGATATAGGAGGAACCGGGGAGCTGTTTTTT. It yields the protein CASSLDIGGTGELFF.

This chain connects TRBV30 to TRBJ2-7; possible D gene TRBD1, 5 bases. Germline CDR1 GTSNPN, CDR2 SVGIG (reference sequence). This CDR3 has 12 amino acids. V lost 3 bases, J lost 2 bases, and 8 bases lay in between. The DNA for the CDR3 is TGTGCCTGGAGGACAGCTGCCTACGAGCAGTACTTC. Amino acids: CAWRTAAYEQYF.

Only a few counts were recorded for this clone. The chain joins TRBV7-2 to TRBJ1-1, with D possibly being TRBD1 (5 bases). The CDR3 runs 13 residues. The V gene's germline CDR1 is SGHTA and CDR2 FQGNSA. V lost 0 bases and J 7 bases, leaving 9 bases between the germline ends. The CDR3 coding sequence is TGTGCCAGCAGCTTAGCCCCGGGGGGTGAAGCTTTCTTT. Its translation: CASSLAPGGEAFF.

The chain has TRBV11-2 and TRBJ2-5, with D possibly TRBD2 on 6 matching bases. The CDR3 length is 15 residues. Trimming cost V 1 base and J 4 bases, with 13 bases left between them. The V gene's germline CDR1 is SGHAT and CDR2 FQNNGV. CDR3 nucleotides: TGTGCCAGCAGCTTAGTGGGCGGGGCTGGAGAGACCCAGTACTTC. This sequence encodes CASSLVGGAGETQYF. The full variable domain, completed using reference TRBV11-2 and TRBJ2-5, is EAGVAQSPRYKIIEKRQSVAFWCNPISGHATLYWYQQILGQGPKLLIQFQNNGVVDDSQLPKDRFSAERLKGVDSTLKIQPAKLEDSAVYLCASSLVGGAGETQYFGPGTRLLVL.

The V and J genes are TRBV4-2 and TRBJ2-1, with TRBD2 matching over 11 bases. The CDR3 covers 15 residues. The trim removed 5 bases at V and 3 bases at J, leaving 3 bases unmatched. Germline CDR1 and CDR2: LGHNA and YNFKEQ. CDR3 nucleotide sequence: TGTGCCAGCAGCGGTAGCGGGAGGGACTACAATGAGCAGTTCTTC. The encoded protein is CASSGSGRDYNEQFF.

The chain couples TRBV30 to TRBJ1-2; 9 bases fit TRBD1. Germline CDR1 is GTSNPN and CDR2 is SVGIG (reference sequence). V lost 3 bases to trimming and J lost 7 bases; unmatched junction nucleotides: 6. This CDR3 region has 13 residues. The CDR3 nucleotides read TGTGCCTGGAGCACCGGGACAGGGACTGGCTACACCTTC. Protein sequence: CAWSTGTGTGYTF.

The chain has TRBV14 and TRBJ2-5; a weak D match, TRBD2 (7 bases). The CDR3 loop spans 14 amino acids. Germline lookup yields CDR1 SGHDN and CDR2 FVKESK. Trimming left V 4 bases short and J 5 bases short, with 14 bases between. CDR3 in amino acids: CASSRRGRGETQYF. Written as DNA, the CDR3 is TGTGCCAGCAGCCGGCGGGGGCGGGGGGAGACCCAGTACTTC.

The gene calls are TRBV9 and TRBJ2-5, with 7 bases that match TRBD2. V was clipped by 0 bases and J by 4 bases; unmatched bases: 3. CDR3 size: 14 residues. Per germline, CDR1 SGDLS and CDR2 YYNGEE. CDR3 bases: TGTGCCAGCAGCGTAGCAGGCGGGGGAGAGACCCAGTACTTC. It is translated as CASSVAGGGETQYF.

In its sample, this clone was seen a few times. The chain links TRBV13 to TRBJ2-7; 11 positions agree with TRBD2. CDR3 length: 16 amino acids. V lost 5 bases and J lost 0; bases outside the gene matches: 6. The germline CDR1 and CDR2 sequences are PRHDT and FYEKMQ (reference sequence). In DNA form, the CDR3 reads TGTGCCAGCAGCGGGACTAGCGGACCCTTCTCCTACGAGCAGTACTTC. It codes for CASSGTSGPFSYEQYF.

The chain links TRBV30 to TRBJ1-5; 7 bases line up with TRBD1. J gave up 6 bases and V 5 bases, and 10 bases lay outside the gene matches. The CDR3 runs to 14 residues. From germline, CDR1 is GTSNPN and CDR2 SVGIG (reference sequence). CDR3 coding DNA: TGTGCCTGGGGAAGGGACAGTACGAGTCAGCCCCAGCATTTT. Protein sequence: CAWGRDSTSQPQHF.

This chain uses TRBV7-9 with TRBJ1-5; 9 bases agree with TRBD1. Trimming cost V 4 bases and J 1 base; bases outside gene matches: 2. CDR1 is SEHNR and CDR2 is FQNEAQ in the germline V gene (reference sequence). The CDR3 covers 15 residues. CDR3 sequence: CASSSTGGSNQPQHF. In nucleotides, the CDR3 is TGTGCCAGCAGCTCAACAGGGGGCAGCAATCAGCCCCAGCATTTT.

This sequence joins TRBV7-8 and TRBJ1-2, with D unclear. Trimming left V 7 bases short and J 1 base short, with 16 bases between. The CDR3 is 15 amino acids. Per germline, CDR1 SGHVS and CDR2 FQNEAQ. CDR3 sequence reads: CASTPVGGVNYGYTF. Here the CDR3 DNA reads TGTGCCAGCACCCCTGTAGGCGGAGTTAACTATGGCTACACCTTC.

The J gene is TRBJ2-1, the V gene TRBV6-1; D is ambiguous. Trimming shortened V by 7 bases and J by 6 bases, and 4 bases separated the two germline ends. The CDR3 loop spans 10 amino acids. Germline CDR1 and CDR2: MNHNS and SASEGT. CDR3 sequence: CASTFNEQFF. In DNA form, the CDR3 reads TGTGCCAGCACATTCAATGAGCAGTTCTTC.

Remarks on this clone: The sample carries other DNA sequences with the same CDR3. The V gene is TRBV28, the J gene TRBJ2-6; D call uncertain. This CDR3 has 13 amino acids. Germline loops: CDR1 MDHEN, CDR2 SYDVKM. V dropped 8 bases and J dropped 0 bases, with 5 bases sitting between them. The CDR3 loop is CASSISGANVLTF. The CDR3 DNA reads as TGTGCCAGCTCTATCTCTGGGGCCAACGTCCTGACTTTC. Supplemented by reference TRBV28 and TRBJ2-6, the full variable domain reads DVKVTQSSRYLVKRTGEKVFLECVQDMDHENMFWYRQDPGLGLRLIYFSYDVKMKEKGDIPEGYSVSREKKERFSLILESASTNQTSMYLCASSISGANVLTFGAGSRLTVL.

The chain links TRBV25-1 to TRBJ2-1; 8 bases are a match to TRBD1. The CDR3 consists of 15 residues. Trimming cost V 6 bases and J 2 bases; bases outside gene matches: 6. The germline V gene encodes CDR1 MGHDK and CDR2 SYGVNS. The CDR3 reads CASRRQGTPYNEQFF. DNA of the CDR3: TGTGCCAGCAGGAGACAGGGGACACCCTACAATGAGCAGTTCTTC.

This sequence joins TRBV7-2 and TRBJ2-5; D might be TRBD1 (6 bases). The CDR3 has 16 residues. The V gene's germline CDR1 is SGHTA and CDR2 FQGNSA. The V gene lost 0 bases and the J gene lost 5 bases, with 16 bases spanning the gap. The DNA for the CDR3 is TGTGCCAGCAGCTTAGCTCTAGGGGGTGCTAGGGAGACCCAGTACTTC. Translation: CASSLALGGARETQYF.

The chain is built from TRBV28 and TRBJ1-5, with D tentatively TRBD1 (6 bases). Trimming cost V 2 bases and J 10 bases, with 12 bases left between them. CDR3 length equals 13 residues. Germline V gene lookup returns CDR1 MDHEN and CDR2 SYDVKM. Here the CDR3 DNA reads TGTGCCAGCAGTTTAGGGACACAGCTCCCCCAGCATTTT. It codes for CASSLGTQLPQHF.

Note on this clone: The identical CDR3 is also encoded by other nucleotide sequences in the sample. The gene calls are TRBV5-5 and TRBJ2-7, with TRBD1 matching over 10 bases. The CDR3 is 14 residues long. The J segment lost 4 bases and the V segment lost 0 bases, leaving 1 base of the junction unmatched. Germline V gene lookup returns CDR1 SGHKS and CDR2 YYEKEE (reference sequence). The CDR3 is CASSLGQGAYEQYF. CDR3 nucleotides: TGTGCCAGCAGCTTGGGACAGGGGGCGTACGAGCAGTACTTC.

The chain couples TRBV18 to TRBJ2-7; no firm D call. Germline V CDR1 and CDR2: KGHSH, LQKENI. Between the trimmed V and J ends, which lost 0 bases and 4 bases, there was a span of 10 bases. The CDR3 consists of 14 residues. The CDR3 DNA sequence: TGTGCCAGCTCACCACCGAGTATGTGGTACGAGCAGTACTTC. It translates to CASSPPSMWYEQYF.

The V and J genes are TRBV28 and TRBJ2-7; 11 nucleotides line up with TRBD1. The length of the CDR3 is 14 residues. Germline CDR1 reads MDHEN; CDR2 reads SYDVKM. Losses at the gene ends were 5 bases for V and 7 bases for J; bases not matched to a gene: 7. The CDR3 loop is CASSRGQGAGEQYF. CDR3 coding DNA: TGTGCCAGCAGTAGAGGACAGGGGGCTGGTGAGCAGTACTTC.

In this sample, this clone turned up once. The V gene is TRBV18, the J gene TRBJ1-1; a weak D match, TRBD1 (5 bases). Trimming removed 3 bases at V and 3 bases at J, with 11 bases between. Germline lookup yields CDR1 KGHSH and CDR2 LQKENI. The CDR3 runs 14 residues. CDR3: CASSPRPGHTEAFF. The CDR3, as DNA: TGTGCCAGCTCACCGAGGCCAGGGCACACTGAAGCTTTCTTT. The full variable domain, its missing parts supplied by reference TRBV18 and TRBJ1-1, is NAGVMQNPRHLVRRRGQEARLRCSPMKGHSHVYWYRQLPEEGLKFMVYLQKENIIDESGMPKERFSAEFPKEGPSILRIQQVVRGDSAAYFCASSPRPGHTEAFFGQGTRLTVV.

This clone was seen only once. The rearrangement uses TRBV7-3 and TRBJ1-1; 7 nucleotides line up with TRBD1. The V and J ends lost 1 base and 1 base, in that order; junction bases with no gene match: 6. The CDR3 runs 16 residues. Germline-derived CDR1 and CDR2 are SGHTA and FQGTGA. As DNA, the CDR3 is TGTGCCAGCAGCTTAAGTCCCGGGACAGCGAACACTGAAGCTTTCTTT. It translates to CASSLSPGTANTEAFF.

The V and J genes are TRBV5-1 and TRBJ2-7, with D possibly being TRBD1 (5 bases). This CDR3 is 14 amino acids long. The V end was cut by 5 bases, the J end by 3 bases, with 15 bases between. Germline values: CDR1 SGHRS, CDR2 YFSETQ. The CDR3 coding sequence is TGCGCCAGCAGTTTTGGGGCGTACGGCTACGAGCAGTACTTC. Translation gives CASSFGAYGYEQYF.

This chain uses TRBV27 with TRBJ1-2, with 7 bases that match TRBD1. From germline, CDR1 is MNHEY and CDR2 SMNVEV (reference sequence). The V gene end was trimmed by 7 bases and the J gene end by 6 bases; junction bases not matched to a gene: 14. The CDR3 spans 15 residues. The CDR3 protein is CASTPVIGQAHGYTF. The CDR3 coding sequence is TGTGCCAGCACCCCCGTAATTGGACAGGCCCATGGCTACACCTTC.